The clone carrying this T cell receptor beta chain has more than one count but fewer than ten. Antigen specificity is unknown. This entry comes from a study of beta chain features in type 1 diabetes. Study-level information: No age, gender or cell yield differences were seen between patients and healthy donors. Study-level results: When Type 1 diabetes patients were examined, their TCRB CDR3s proved moderately but significantly shorter in all four CD4+ subsets.

The V end lost 5 bases, the J end lost 0 bases, and 8 bases lay between the germline ends. The germline V gene has CDR1 SEHNR and CDR2 FQNEAQ (reference sequence). The length of the CDR3 is 14 residues. Sequencing targeted expressed TCRB transcripts, as all isolated RNA had been reverse transcribed. Using immunoSEQ multiplex PCR, the repertoire was profiled, and TCRdb retains in-frame clones only, with some absent. Among some 350,000 clones listed, approximately 15% were seen once. The rearrangement links TRBV7-9 to TRBJ2-4; D unresolved. The clonotype comes from a woman in her late teens or twenties with type 1 diabetes. Sample: naive CD4+ T cells from blood. The CDR3 DNA reads TGTGCCAGCAGCCCGAGATTAGCCAAAAACATTCAGTACTTC. Residues: CASSPRLAKNIQYF. Using reference TRBV7-9 and TRBJ2-4 for the parts outside the CDR3, the full variable domain is DTGVSQNPRHKITKRGQNVTFRCDPISEHNRLYWYRQTLGQGPEFLTYFQNEAQLEKSRLLSDRFSAERPKGSFSTLEIQRTEQGDSAMYLCASSPRLAKNIQYFGAGTRLSVL.